The 16 T cell receptor beta chains presented below share a single source sample, sequenced in a study of molecular identifiers for immune sequencing clone quantification. TCRdb re-analysed the PCR reads in MiXCR, keeping a single row per CDR3 protein. The table records around 100,000 distinct CDR3 sequences, roughly 38% of them present only once. Sequenced input: naive CD8+ T cells from blood, with Jurkat cell RNA spiked in. The subset is: FACS-sorted CD8+CD4-CCR7+CD45RA+ naive T cells. The source of these receptors is a human donor in good health. Some libraries in this study had Jurkat cell RNA spiked in.

This clonotype has a count of ten or more. The J gene is TRBJ2-3, the V gene TRBV10-3; TRBD2 matches at 7 bases. This CDR3 has 12 residues. J lost 5 bases, V lost 8 bases, and 4 bases had no gene match. Germline assignment: CDR1 ENHRY and CDR2 SYGVKD. In DNA form, the CDR3 reads TGTGCCATCCGGCGGGAGCAAGATACGCAGTATTTT. It encodes CAIRREQDTQYF.

The sample holds a few counts of this clonotype. The chain uses TRBV19 and TRBJ1-2; D is ambiguous. The CDR3 is 11 amino acids. Trimming took 11 bases from V and 6 from J, leaving 13 bases between them. Per germline, CDR1 LNHDA and CDR2 SQIVND (reference sequence). The CDR3 sequence is CALGGLNGYTF. The CDR3 DNA follows: TGTGCCCTTGGAGGTTTAAATGGCTACACCTTC.

This chain connects TRBV27 to TRBJ2-3; D gene unclear. Germline CDR1 reads MNHEY; CDR2 reads SMNVEV (reference sequence). This CDR3 has 12 residues. V was clipped by 6 bases and J by 5 bases, with 9 bases between them. Here the CDR3 reads CASRPKGDTQYF. The CDR3 nucleotides read TGTGCCAGCAGGCCCAAAGGAGATACGCAGTATTTT.

This clonotype turned up a few times. The chain has TRBV6-2 or TRBV6-3 and TRBJ2-7, with D perhaps matching TRBD1 (6 bases). The V end lost 0 bases, the J end lost 4 bases, and 19 bases lay between the germline ends. CDR1 MNHEY and CDR2 SVGEGT come from the germline V gene. This CDR3 is 17 amino acids long. The CDR3 loop is CASSYSVDSPFRYEQYF. The CDR3 region has the DNA TGTGCCAGCAGTTACTCTGTGGACAGCCCATTTAGGTACGAGCAGTACTTC.

This clonotype showed up just a few times. The genes are TRBV28 and TRBJ2-2, with D hard to call. From germline, CDR1 is MDHEN and CDR2 SYDVKM. The ends were cut back, 7 bases at V and 5 bases at J, with 11 bases in the middle. The CDR3 runs to 13 residues. CDR3 in amino acids: CASTLYLTGELFF. In DNA, the CDR3 is TGTGCCAGCACGTTATACCTGACCGGGGAGCTGTTTTTT.

About this clonotype itself: A much bigger clone sits one base away, suggesting this may be a read error. This sequence joins TRBV20-1 and TRBJ2-2, with unresolved D. The CDR3 extends over 12 amino acids. In germline, CDR1 is DFQATT, CDR2 SNEGSKA (reference sequence). Trimming stripped 4 bases from V and 3 bases from J, with 6 bases between. The CDR3, as DNA: TGCAGTGCTAAACAGCACACCGGGGAGCTGTTTTTT. The encoded protein is CSAKQHTGELFF.

In regard to this clonotype: A much larger clone differs by one base, so this may be a read error. V and J are TRBV4-1 and TRBJ2-3; D is ambiguous. The CDR3 contains 15 residues. CDR1 and CDR2 (germline): MGHRA, YSYEKL. The CDR3 DNA reads TGCGCCGGCAGCCAATTGACACCGTCGACAGATACGCAGTATTTT. Protein product: CAGSQLTPSTDTQYF.

The rearrangement links TRBV27 to TRBJ2-7; weak D call: TRBD2 (6 bases). There are 13 residues in the CDR3. Trimming removed 3 bases at V and 7 bases at J, with 13 bases between. The germline V gene encodes CDR1 MNHEY and CDR2 SMNVEV (reference sequence). Here the CDR3 DNA reads TGTGCCAGCAGTTTTTGGGCGGGGAGGGAGCAGTACTTC. Encoded protein: CASSFWAGREQYF.

The chain links TRBV29-1 to TRBJ2-7, with D unclear. Between the trimmed V and J ends, which lost 3 bases and 9 bases, there was a span of 12 bases. This CDR3 has 11 amino acids. Germline CDR1 SQVTM, CDR2 ANQGSEA. CDR3 in amino acids: CSVELARSQYF. In DNA form, the CDR3 reads TGCAGCGTTGAGCTGGCGCGATCGCAGTACTTC.

This clonotype was counted between two and nine times. The chain joins TRBV12-3 or TRBV12-4 to TRBJ2-5, with D uncertain. There are 13 residues in the CDR3. V dropped 4 bases and J dropped 4 bases, with 10 bases sitting between them. DNA for the CDR3: TGTGCCAGCAGTTGGGTACCCGCAGAGACCCAGTACTTC. The encoded protein is CASSWVPAETQYF.

With respect to this clonotype: At one boundary the junction diverges from the germline segment, which might be a read error. This rearrangement joins TRBV5-1 to TRBJ1-1; D not resolved. The CDR3 runs to 13 residues. CDR1 and CDR2 from the germline V gene are SGHRS and YFSETQ. CDR3 in DNA: TGCGCCGGCAGCTGGAACGGCGGGACTGAAGCTTTCTTT. It codes for CAGSWNGGTEAFF.

Notes on this clonotype: One end of the junction varies from germline; a read error may be responsible. This sequence joins TRBV10-3 and TRBJ2-7; D not resolved. This CDR3 is built from 13 residues. Germline V gives CDR1 ENHRY, CDR2 SYGVKD. CDR3 nucleotides: TGTGCCATCAGTGAGGCCGCTCCCTACGTGCAGTCCTTC. Its protein is CAISEAAPYVQSF.

The V and J genes are TRBV6-2 or TRBV6-3 and TRBJ1-5; no clear D. Germline CDR1 reads MNHEY; CDR2 reads SVGEGT. V lost 9 bases to trimming and J lost 0 bases, with 15 bases between them. The CDR3 contains 15 residues. CDR3 nucleotides: TGTGCCAGTATGAGGAACGTCTCTAGCAATCAGCCCCAGCATTTT. This gives the protein CASMRNVSSNQPQHF.

The chain links TRBV12-3 or TRBV12-4 to TRBJ1-4, with a weak D call TRBD1 (5 bases). The CDR3 is 14 amino acids. V shed 6 bases and J shed 8 bases, with 16 bases lying between them. This chain's CDR3 is CASSPGGTGEKLFF. The CDR3 bases are TGTGCCAGCAGCCCGGGGGGTACAGGAGAAAAACTGTTTTTT.

This clonotype was observed a handful of times. This sequence joins TRBV28 and TRBJ2-5; tentatively, D is TRBD1 (6 bases). Germline loops: CDR1 MDHEN, CDR2 SYDVKM. V dropped 2 bases and J dropped 3 bases, with 13 bases sitting between them. The CDR3 totals 15 residues. Here the CDR3 reads CASSLGPGEEETQYF. The CDR3 DNA follows: TGTGCCAGCAGTTTAGGCCCAGGGGAAGAAGAGACCCAGTACTTC.

This clonotype was seen many times. The chain uses TRBV7-9 and TRBJ2-6, with D maybe TRBD1 (6 bases). There are 14 residues in the CDR3. The ends were cut back, 1 base at V and 12 bases at J, with 13 bases in the middle. Looked up from germline, CDR1 is SEHNR and CDR2 is FQNEAQ (reference sequence). The CDR3 nucleotides read TGTGCCAGCAGCTTAGAGGGACACCCACGCGTCCTGACTTTC. Protein sequence: CASSLEGHPRVLTF. Using reference TRBV7-9 and TRBJ2-6 for the parts outside the CDR3, the full variable domain is DTGVSQNPRHKITKRGQNVTFRCDPISEHNRLYWYRQTLGQGPEFLTYFQNEAQLEKSRLLSDRFSAERPKGSFSTLEIQRTEQGDSAMYLCASSLEGHPRVLTFGAGSRLTVL.